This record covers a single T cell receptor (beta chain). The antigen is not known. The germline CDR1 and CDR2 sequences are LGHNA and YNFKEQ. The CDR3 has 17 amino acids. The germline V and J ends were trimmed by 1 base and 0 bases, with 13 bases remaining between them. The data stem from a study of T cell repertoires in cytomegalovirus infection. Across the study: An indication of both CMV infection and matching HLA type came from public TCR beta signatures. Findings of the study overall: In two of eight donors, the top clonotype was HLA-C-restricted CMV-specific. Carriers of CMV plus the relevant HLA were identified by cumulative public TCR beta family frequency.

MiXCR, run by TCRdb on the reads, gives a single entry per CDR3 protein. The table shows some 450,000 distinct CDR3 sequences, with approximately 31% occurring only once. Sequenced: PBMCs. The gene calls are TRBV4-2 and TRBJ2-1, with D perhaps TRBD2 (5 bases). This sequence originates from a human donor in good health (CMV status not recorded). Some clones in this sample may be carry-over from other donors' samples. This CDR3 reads CASSQVGLPYSYNEQFF. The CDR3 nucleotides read TGTGCCAGCAGCCAAGTAGGACTCCCTTACTCCTACAATGAGCAGTTCTTC.